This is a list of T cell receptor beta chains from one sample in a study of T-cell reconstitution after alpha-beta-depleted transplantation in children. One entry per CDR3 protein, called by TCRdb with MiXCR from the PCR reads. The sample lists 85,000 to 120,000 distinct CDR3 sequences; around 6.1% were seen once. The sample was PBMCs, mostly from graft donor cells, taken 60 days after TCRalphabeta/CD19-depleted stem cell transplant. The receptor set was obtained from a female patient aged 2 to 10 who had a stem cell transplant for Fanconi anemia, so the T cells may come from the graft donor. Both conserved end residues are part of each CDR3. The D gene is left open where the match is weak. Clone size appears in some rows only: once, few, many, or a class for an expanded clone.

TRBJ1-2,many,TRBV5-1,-,TGCGCCAGCAGCTTGGAAAGATTTTCTGGCTACACCTTC,CASSLERFSGYTF
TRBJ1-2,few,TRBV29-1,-,TGCAGCGTTGACGATGGGGGGGGACTGGGCTACACCTTC,CSVDDGGGLGYTF
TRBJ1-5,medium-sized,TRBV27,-,TGTGCCAGCAGTTTACACAGAAACAATCAGCCCCAGCATTTT,CASSLHRNNQPQHF
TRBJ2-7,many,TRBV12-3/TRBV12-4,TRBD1,TGTGCCAGCAGTTGGGGACAGTCCTACGAGCAGTACTTC,CASSWGQSYEQYF
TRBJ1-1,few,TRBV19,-,TGTGCAGCGGACGGGCCGAACACTGAAGCTTTCTTT,CAADGPNTEAFF
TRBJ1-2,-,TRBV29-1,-,TGCAGCGTTGCTGGAGCTCAAGGCTACACCTTC,CSVAGAQGYTF
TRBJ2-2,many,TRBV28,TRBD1,TGTGCCAGCAGTCTTCAACAATATGGACAGGGTCTTAGGAACACCGGGGAGCTGTTTTTT,CASSLQQYGQGLRNTGELFF
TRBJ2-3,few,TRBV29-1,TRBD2,TGCAGCGTTGACAGCGGGAGGATAGATACGCAGTATTTT,CSVDSGRIDTQYF
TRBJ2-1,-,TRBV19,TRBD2,TGTGCCAGTAGTATGCTAGCGGGAAACTCCTACAATGAGCAGTTCTTC,CASSMLAGNSYNEQFF
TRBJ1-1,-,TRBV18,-,TGTGCCAGCTCACCACCCTCTCGACACACTGAAGCTTTCTTT,CASSPPSRHTEAFF
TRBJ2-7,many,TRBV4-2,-,TGTGCCAGCAGCCAAGATCATCGGGAGAGCTACGAGCAGTACTTC,CASSQDHRESYEQYF
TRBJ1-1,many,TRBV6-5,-,TGTGCCAGCAGGCGCAGAGGGACTGAAGCTTTCTTT,CASRRRGTEAFF
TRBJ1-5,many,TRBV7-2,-,TGTGCCAGCAGTTTGGGAAGGGGCAATCAGCCCCAGCATTTT,CASSLGRGNQPQHF
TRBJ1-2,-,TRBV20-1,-,TGCAGTGCTTTCAACAGGGTTTACTATGGCTACACCTTC,CSAFNRVYYGYTF
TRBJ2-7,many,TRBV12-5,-,TGTGCTAGTGCCAAAGACAGGAACTACGAGCAGTACTTC,CASAKDRNYEQYF
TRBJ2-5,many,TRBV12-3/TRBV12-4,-,TGTGCCAGCAGTTTAACCCAAGAGACCCAGTACTTC,CASSLTQETQYF
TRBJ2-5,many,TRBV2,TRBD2,TGTGCCACCGACGGTGTAGCGGGGTCTCGGGAGACCCAGTACTTC,CATDGVAGSRETQYF
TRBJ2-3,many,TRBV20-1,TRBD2,TGCAGTGCTAGAGCGGCGGGGGTTCCCACAGATACGCAGTATTTT,CSARAAGVPTDTQYF
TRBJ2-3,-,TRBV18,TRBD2,TGTGCCAGCTCATCGAGTAGCGGGGGAACTGGGGATACGCAGTATTTT,CASSSSSGGTGDTQYF
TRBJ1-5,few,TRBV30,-,TGTGCCTGGAGTTTATACGGGGGTAGCAATCAGCCCCAGCATTTT,CAWSLYGGSNQPQHF
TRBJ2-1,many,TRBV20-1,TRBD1,TGCAGTGCTCCCGGGACAGGGATCAATGAGCAGTTCTTC,CSAPGTGINEQFF
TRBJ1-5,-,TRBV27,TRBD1,TGTGCCAGCAGTTTAACTCGGACAGGGGTTCAGCCCCAGCATTTT,CASSLTRTGVQPQHF
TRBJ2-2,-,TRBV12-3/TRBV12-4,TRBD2,TGTGCCAGCACCGGGCCGGGGGGGGGCACCGGGGAGCTGTTTTTT,CASTGPGGGTGELFF
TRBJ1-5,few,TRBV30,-,TGTGCCTGGAGTGTAGGGGGGGGAGGCAATCAGCCCCAGCATTTT,CAWSVGGGGNQPQHF
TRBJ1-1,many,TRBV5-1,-,TGCGCCAGCAGCTTGGAAGGCCAGTACACTGAAGCTTTCTTT,CASSLEGQYTEAFF
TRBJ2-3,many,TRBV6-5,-,TGTGCCAGCAGTTCCAAAGAGTTCCGTAGTAGGAGTACAGATACGCAGTATTTT,CASSSKEFRSRSTDTQYF
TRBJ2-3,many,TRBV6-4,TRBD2,TGTGCCAGCAGTGACAAAGCGGGGGCCGCGGACACGCAGTATTTT,CASSDKAGAADTQYF
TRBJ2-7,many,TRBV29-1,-,TGCAGCGTGATGGGAGGAGACTCCTACGAGCAGTACTTC,CSVMGGDSYEQYF
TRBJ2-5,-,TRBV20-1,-,TGCAGTGCCCAACAGGGAATAGGAGAGACCCAGTACTTC,CSAQQGIGETQYF
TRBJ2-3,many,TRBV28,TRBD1,TGTGCCAGCCGACTGACAGGGGGCACAGATACGCAGTATTTT,CASRLTGGTDTQYF
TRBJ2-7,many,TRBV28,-,TGTGCCAGCAGTTTGGGTGACAGAACCTACGAGCAGTACTTC,CASSLGDRTYEQYF
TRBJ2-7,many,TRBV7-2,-,TGTGCCAGCAGCTTAGAACAGGGCTACTCCTACGAGCAGTACTTC,CASSLEQGYSYEQYF
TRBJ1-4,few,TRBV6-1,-,TGTGCCAGCAGTGACAGGAGGACTAATGAAAAACTGTTTTTT,CASSDRRTNEKLFF
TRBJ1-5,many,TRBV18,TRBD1,TGTGCCAGCTCACTGGCCCGGGACAGGGATTCTTATAGCAATCAGCCCCAGCATTTT,CASSLARDRDSYSNQPQHF
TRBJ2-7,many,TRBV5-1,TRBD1,TGCGCCAGCAGCCCGGGACAGGGATTGAACTTC,CASSPGQGLNF
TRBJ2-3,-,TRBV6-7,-,TGTGCCAGCAGCAAAGACGGACCTAGCACAGATACGCAGTATTTT,CASSKDGPSTDTQYF
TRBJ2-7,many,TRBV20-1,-,TGCAGTGCTAGAGATAAAGGGACGGCCCCCTACGAGCAGTACTTC,CSARDKGTAPYEQYF
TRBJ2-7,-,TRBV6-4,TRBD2,TGTGCCAGCAGCCTTGGGACTAGCGGGGGGCCCCATTACTACGAGCAGTACTTC,CASSLGTSGGPHYYEQYF
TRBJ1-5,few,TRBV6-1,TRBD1,TGTGCCAGCGGTGCGGACAGGGCAGGGGATCAGCCCCAGCATTTT,CASGADRAGDQPQHF
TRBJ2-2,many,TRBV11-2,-,TGTGCCAGCAGCTTAGCCAGGGTTCACGGGGAGCTGTTTTTT,CASSLARVHGELFF
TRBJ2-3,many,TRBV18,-,TGTGCCAGCTCACGGAGGACAGATACGCAGTATTTT,CASSRRTDTQYF
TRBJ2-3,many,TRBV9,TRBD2,TGTGCCAGCAGCAAAGAACTAGCGGGAGGGGATACGCAGTATTTT,CASSKELAGGDTQYF
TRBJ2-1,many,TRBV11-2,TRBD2,TGTGCCAGCAGCTTATCCCCTAGCGGGAGGGTCACCTACAATGAGCAGTTCTTC,CASSLSPSGRVTYNEQFF
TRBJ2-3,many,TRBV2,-,TGTGCCAGCAGTGCGGACCCCTCTAGCACAGATACGCAGTATTTT,CASSADPSSTDTQYF
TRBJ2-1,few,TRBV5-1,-,TGCGCCAGCAGAGCTAGGCCTGGAGTGTCCTACAATGAGCAGTTCTTC,CASRARPGVSYNEQFF
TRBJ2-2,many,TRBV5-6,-,TGTGCCAGCAGCTTGATGGGCGGTTCAGGGCTGTTTTTT,CASSLMGGSGLFF
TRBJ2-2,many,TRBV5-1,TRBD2,TGCGCCAGCAGCTTAAGACTAGCGGGAATATTAAGCGGGGAGCTGTTTTTT,CASSLRLAGILSGELFF
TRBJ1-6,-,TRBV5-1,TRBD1,TGCGCCAGCAGCCCTAGACAGGGGCCAAATAATTCACCCCTCCACTTT,CASSPRQGPNNSPLHF